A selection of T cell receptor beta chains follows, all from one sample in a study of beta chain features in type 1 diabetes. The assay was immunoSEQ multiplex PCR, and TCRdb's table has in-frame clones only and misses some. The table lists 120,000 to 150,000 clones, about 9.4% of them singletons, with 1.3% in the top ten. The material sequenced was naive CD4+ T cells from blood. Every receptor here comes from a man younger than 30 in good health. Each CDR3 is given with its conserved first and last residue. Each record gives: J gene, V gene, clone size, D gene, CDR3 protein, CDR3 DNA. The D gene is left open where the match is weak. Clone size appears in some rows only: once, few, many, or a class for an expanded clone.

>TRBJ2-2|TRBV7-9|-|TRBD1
CASSRQGGNTGELFF
TGTGCCAGCAGCCGACAGGGGGGAAACACCGGGGAGCTGTTTTTT
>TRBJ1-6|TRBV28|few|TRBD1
CASSLRDSINSPLHF
TGTGCCAGCAGTTTACGGGACAGCATTAATTCACCCCTCCACTTT
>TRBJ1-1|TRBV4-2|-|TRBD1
CASSLTDRGNTEAFF
TGTGCCAGCAGCCTAACCGACAGGGGGAACACTGAAGCTTTCTTT
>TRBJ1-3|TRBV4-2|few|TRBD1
CASSQATTGGAANTIYF
TGTGCCAGCAGCCAAGCCACGACAGGGGGGGCAGCAAACACCATATATTTT
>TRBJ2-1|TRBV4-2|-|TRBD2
CASSREAGAGYNEQFF
TGTGCCAGCAGCCGGGAAGCGGGGGCGGGGTACAATGAGCAGTTCTTC
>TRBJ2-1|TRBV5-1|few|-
CASSLAQGPSYNEQFF
TGCGCCAGCAGCTTGGCCCAGGGGCCCTCCTACAATGAGCAGTTCTTC
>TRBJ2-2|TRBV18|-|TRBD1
CASSPPGQGTTGELFF
TGTGCCAGCTCACCACCGGGACAGGGGACCACCGGGGAGCTGTTTTTT
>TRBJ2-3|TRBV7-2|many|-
CASSLGLHSDTQYF
TGTGCCAGCAGCCTGGGACTCCATAGTGATACGCAGTATTTT
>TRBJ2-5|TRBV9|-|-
CASSEGIRETQYF
TGTGCCAGCAGCGAGGGGATCCGGGAGACCCAGTACTTC
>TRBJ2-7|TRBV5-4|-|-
CASSSAQQGSYEQYF
TGTGCCAGCAGCTCCGCCCAACAGGGCTCCTACGAGCAGTACTTC
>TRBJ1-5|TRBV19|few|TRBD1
CASSLFGTVYQPQHF
TGTGCCAGTAGTTTGTTTGGGACAGTTTATCAGCCCCAGCATTTT
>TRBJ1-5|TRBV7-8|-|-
CASSLGTASGPQHF
TGTGCCAGCAGCTTAGGAACAGCTTCAGGGCCCCAGCATTTT
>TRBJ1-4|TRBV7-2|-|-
CASTGGQGPSTNEKLFF
TGTGCCAGCACCGGTGGGCAGGGGCCCTCAACTAATGAAAAACTGTTTTTT
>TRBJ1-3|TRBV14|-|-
CASSRKLGGQYSGNTIYF
TGTGCCAGCAGCAGAAAGCTGGGCGGGCAATACTCTGGAAACACCATATATTTT
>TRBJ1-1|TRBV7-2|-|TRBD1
CASRRDRDQTEAFF
TGTGCCAGCAGAAGGGACAGGGATCAAACTGAAGCTTTCTTT
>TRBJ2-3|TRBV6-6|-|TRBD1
CASSRQGTSTDTQYF
TGTGCCAGCAGCCGACAGGGAACTAGCACAGATACGCAGTATTTT
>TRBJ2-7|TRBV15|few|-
CATSGGSWEKYF
TGTGCCACCAGCGGCGGCAGTTGGGAGAAGTACTTC
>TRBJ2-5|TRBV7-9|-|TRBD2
CASIAGGRGSPETQYF
TGTGCCAGCATAGCGGGGGGGAGAGGGTCGCCCGAGACCCAGTACTTC
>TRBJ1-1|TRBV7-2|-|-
CASSLTVGPEAFF
TGTGCCAGCAGCTTAACCGTGGGCCCCGAAGCTTTCTTT
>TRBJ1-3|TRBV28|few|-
CASSFGRGLLGDTIYF
TGTGCCAGCAGTTTCGGCAGGGGTCTTCTAGGAGACACCATATATTTT
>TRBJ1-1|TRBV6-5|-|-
CASSPGYSNTEAFF
TGTGCCAGCAGCCCGGGATACTCGAACACTGAAGCTTTCTTT
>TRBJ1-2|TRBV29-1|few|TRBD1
CSVEGGTAYGYTF
TGCAGCGTTGAAGGAGGGACAGCCTATGGCTACACCTTC
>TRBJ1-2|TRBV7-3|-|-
CASSLSGGLANYGYTF
TGTGCCAGCAGCTTATCGGGGGGGCTAGCTAACTATGGCTACACCTTC
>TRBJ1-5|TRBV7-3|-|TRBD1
CASSTTGQGEQPQHF
TGTGCCAGCAGCACCACCGGACAGGGAGAACAGCCCCAGCATTTT
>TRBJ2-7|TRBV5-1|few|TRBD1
CASSKGQGDEQYF
TGCGCCAGCAGCAAAGGACAGGGGGACGAGCAGTACTTC
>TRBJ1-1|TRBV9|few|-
CASSAPGGLNTEAFF
TGTGCCAGCAGCGCCCCCGGGGGACTGAACACTGAAGCTTTCTTT
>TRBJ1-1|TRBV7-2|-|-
CASSPAQNTEAFF
TGTGCCAGCAGCCCCGCGCAGAACACTGAAGCTTTCTTT
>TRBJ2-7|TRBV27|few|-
CASSLFGISYEQYF
TGTGCCAGCAGTTTATTCGGTATCTCCTACGAGCAGTACTTC
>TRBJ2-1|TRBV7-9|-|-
CASSLEGQGIGNEQFF
TGTGCCAGCAGCTTAGAGGGTCAGGGGATAGGCAATGAGCAGTTCTTC
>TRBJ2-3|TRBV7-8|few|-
CASSPGPRGLSTDTQYF
TGTGCCAGCAGCCCAGGACCTAGGGGCTTGAGCACAGATACGCAGTATTTT
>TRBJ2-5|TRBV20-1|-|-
CSAHTKETQYF
TGCAGTGCTCACACCAAAGAGACCCAGTACTTC
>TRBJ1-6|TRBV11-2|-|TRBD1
CASSFPGQPITPLHF
TGTGCCAGCAGCTTTCCGGGACAGCCCATTACACCCCTCCACTTT
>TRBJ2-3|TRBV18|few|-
CASSIQGWSTDTQYF
TGTGCCAGCTCGATACAGGGATGGAGCACAGATACGCAGTATTTT
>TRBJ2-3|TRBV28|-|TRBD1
CASSPRDRVADTQYF
TGTGCCAGCAGTCCCCGGGACAGGGTCGCAGATACGCAGTATTTT
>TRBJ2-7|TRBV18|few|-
CASSPPSRDEQYF
TGTGCCAGCTCACCACCGTCTCGGGACGAGCAGTACTTC
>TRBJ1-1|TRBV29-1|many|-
CSVVGGSTEAFF
TGCAGCGTTGTGGGGGGTAGCACTGAAGCTTTCTTT
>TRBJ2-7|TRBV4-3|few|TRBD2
CASSLSLAEHSYEQYF
TGCGCCAGCAGCCTCTCACTAGCGGAACACTCCTACGAGCAGTACTTC
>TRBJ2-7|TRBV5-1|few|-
CASSLHAGDYEQYF
TGCGCCAGCAGCTTGCACGCAGGGGACTACGAGCAGTACTTC
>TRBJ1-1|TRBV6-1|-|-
CASSVDRSNTEAFF
TGTGCCAGCAGCGTAGACAGGAGCAACACTGAAGCTTTCTTT
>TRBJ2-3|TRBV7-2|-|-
CASSGPGTPVGTDTQYF
TGTGCCAGCAGCGGCCCCGGGACTCCTGTCGGCACAGATACGCAGTATTTT